The sequence of this T cell receptor (beta chain) was determined in a study of technical replicates of blood from several donors. Here immunoSEQ multiplex PCR was the method, and the copy in TCRdb shows in-frame clones only, minus some. The data contain roughly 60,000 clones, around nine tenths of them seen just once; the ten biggest clones take up under 6.5%. This clone is a singleton in its sample. The CDR3 consists of 17 residues. Germline V gene data show CDR1 as LGHNA and CDR2 as YSLEER. Trimming took 0 bases from V and 4 from J, leaving 16 bases between them. Sequencing was done on a sample of PBMCs. The source of this sequence is a human donor in good health. Some clones in this sample may be carry-over from other donors' samples. The chain joins TRBV4-3 to TRBJ2-1, with D tentatively TRBD1 (5 bases). CDR3 sequence reads: CASSQDFRVQGYNEQFF. CDR3 DNA: TGCGCCAGCAGCCAAGATTTTAGGGTCCAGGGTTACAATGAGCAGTTCTTC.